The next 21 T cell receptor beta chains were all read from a single sample in a study of cytomegalovirus exposure and HLA in healthy donors. The PCR had 60 Vbeta and 13 Jbeta primers. Only in-frame clones appear in the TCRdb table, and some are missing; sequencing was by immunoSEQ multiplex PCR. The sample carries fewer than 200,000 clones, approximately 84% recorded once. The sequenced sample consisted of PBMCs. These receptors were taken from a girl in the first two years of life in good health and CMV-seronegative.

This rearrangement joins TRBV13 to TRBJ1-5; 7 positions match TRBD1. Germline-derived CDR1 and CDR2 are PRHDT and FYEKMQ (reference sequence). The CDR3 is 15 residues long. Trimming took 0 bases from V and 5 from J; bases not matched to a gene: 4. CDR3 sequence (DNA): TGTGCCAGCAGCTTAGGGGTAGGGGGCCATCAGCCCCAGCATTTT. Amino acid sequence: CASSLGVGGHQPQHF. The full variable domain, in which reference TRBV13 and TRBJ1-5 provide the parts outside the CDR3, is AAGVIQSPRHLIKEKRETATLKCYPIPRHDTVYWYQQGPGQDPQFLISFYEKMQSDKGSIPDRFSAQQFSDYHSELNMSSLELGDSALYFCASSLGVGGHQPQHFGDGTRLSIL.

The chain has TRBV25-1 and TRBJ2-1; D may be TRBD1 (5 bases). Germline-derived CDR1 and CDR2 are MGHDK and SYGVNS. This CDR3 has 13 amino acids. V lost 5 bases to trimming and J lost 8 bases, with 13 bases between them. CDR3 sequence (DNA): TGTGCCAGCAGTCCCCTGAACAGGCATGAGCAGTTCTTC. This sequence encodes CASSPLNRHEQFF.

The chain joins TRBV9 to TRBJ2-7; 11 nucleotides match TRBD1. This CDR3 is built from 15 residues. The V and J ends lost 4 bases and 2 bases, in that order; junction bases with no gene match: 5. Germline V lookup: CDR1 SGDLS, CDR2 YYNGEE. This CDR3 is CASSTGGQGAYEQYF. CDR3 sequence (DNA): TGTGCCAGCAGCACCGGGGGACAGGGGGCCTACGAGCAGTACTTC.

The rearrangement joins TRBV30 to TRBJ1-5, with 8 bases matching TRBD1. CDR1 and CDR2 (germline): GTSNPN, SVGIG (reference sequence). The J segment lost 4 bases and the V segment lost 0 bases, leaving 17 bases of the junction unmatched. The CDR3 contains 19 residues. This CDR3 reads CAWSVTSGWTGRKNQPQHF. CDR3 DNA: TGTGCCTGGAGTGTCACAAGTGGGTGGACAGGGCGGAAGAATCAGCCCCAGCATTTT.

V and J are TRBV6-5 and TRBJ2-7; D is possibly TRBD1 (7 bases). CDR3 size: 15 residues. Germline V gene data show CDR1 as MNHEY and CDR2 as SVGAGI. Trimming pared 3 bases from V and 1 base from J, leaving 13 bases between. The CDR3 is CASSYYGGQSYEQYF. The CDR3 DNA is TGTGCCAGCAGTTATTACGGGGGACAGTCCTACGAGCAGTACTTC.

The chain is built from TRBV7-9 and TRBJ1-5, with D hard to call. Looked up from germline, CDR1 is SEHNR and CDR2 is FQNEAQ (reference sequence). This CDR3 has 16 residues. V was clipped by 4 bases and J by 9 bases, with 22 bases between them. CDR3 amino acids: CASSSQFGVPNPPQHF. CDR3 nucleotide sequence: TGTGCCAGCAGCTCCCAATTCGGGGTGCCCAACCCGCCCCAGCATTTT. Full variable domain (missing parts from reference TRBV7-9 and TRBJ1-5): DTGVSQNPRHKITKRGQNVTFRCDPISEHNRLYWYRQTLGQGPEFLTYFQNEAQLEKSRLLSDRFSAERPKGSFSTLEIQRTEQGDSAMYLCASSSQFGVPNPPQHFGDGTRLSIL.

This chain uses TRBV6-5 with TRBJ1-2; 7 nucleotides match TRBD1. The CDR3 has 14 amino acids. V lost 4 bases and J lost 3; bases outside the gene matches: 5. Germline CDR1 reads MNHEY; CDR2 reads SVGAGI. The CDR3 loop reads CASSLKTGYYGYTF. The CDR3 region has the DNA TGTGCCAGCAGTTTAAAGACAGGGTACTATGGCTACACCTTC.

This chain links TRBV4-3 with TRBJ2-7; 10 nucleotides agree with TRBD2. The CDR3 is 13 residues long. The germline gives CDR1 LGHNA, CDR2 YSLEER. With V trimmed by 4 bases and J by 6 bases, 3 bases remained unmatched. The CDR3 sequence is CASSRVAGGEQYF. The DNA for the CDR3 is TGCGCCAGCAGCCGGGTAGCGGGAGGCGAGCAGTACTTC.

The V call is TRBV6-4, the J call TRBJ2-3; D is possibly TRBD1 (6 bases). Germline loops: CDR1 MRHNA, CDR2 SNTAGT. Trimming shortened V by 1 base and J by 1 base, and 15 bases separated the two germline ends. The CDR3 has 17 amino acids. The CDR3 reads CASSDWWGHWGTDTQYF. DNA of the CDR3: TGTGCCAGCAGTGACTGGTGGGGGCATTGGGGCACAGATACGCAGTATTTT.

The chain joins TRBV5-4 to TRBJ2-5, with 9 nucleotides matching TRBD2. Losses at the gene ends were 0 bases for V and 5 bases for J; bases not matched to a gene: 5. CDR1 and CDR2 (germline): SGHNT, YYREEE (reference sequence). The CDR3 has 15 amino acids. CDR3: CASSLGLAGVETQYF. In DNA form, the CDR3 reads TGTGCCAGCAGCTTGGGTTTAGCGGGAGTTGAGACCCAGTACTTC.

This chain connects TRBV5-1 to TRBJ1-4, with 8 bases that match TRBD1. Trimming removed 3 bases from V and 1 base from J; junction bases left unmatched: 2. Germline V gene sequence: CDR1 SGHRS, CDR2 YFSETQ. This CDR3 is built from 15 residues. Here the CDR3 reads CASSWTGRTNEKLFF. As DNA, the CDR3 is TGCGCCAGCAGCTGGACAGGGCGAACTAATGAAAAACTGTTTTTT.

The chain combines TRBV19 with TRBJ1-1; 10 nucleotides line up with TRBD1. Unmatched junction bases numbered 5, after V lost 5 bases and J lost 5 bases. There are 14 residues in the CDR3. CDR1 and CDR2 (germline): LNHDA, SQIVND (reference sequence). The CDR3 DNA reads as TGTGCCAGTAGTCTGGACAGGGGGTATACTGAAGCTTTCTTT. This encodes CASSLDRGYTEAFF.

Only one count was recorded for this clone. J is TRBJ2-1 and V is TRBV19; 9 nucleotides align to TRBD1. The germline V gene has CDR1 LNHDA and CDR2 SQIVND (reference sequence). V dropped 2 bases and J dropped 5; count of bases not matched to a gene: 13. The CDR3 is 18 residues long. The CDR3 DNA reads as TGTGCCAGTAGTATACCGGAGACCGGGACAGGGCTACACAATGAGCAGTTCTTC. The encoded protein is CASSIPETGTGLHNEQFF.

The chain joins TRBV5-6 to TRBJ2-3, with D perhaps matching TRBD2 (5 bases). Trimming took 5 bases from V and 3 from J, leaving 10 bases between them. The length of the CDR3 is 13 residues. CDR1 is SGHDT, CDR2 YYEEEE, per germline. Written as DNA, the CDR3 is TGTGCCAGCAGGTTCGGGGTAACAGATACGCAGTATTTT. This encodes CASRFGVTDTQYF.

V usage is TRBV7-9 and J usage is TRBJ2-1; no reliable D call. The CDR3 length is 12 residues. V dropped 5 bases and J dropped 5 bases, with 7 bases sitting between them. Germline CDR1 and CDR2: SEHNR and FQNEAQ (reference sequence). This CDR3 reads CASSITNNEQFF. CDR3 nucleotide sequence: TGTGCCAGCAGCATTACTAACAATGAGCAGTTCTTC.

This clone was found a few times. The chain is built from TRBV23-1 and TRBJ1-2; TRBD1 might be the D (5 bases). TRBV23-1 is an open reading frame, and its role is uncertain. The CDR3 runs 11 residues. V lost 2 bases, J lost 7 bases, and 5 bases lay in between. The chain's CDR3 is CASSQQGGYTF. For the CDR3, the DNA is TGCGCCAGCAGTCAACAGGGTGGCTACACCTTC.

The rearrangement joins TRBV6-5 to TRBJ2-1; D uncertain. The V gene's germline CDR1 is MNHEY and CDR2 SVGAGI. CDR3 length equals 14 residues. The germline V and J ends were trimmed by 0 bases and 7 bases, with 10 bases remaining between them. This chain's CDR3 is CASSYSTRDNEQFF. In DNA form, the CDR3 reads TGTGCCAGCAGTTACTCGACACGCGATAATGAGCAGTTCTTC.

Notes on this clone: An end of the junction differs from the germline gene, which may be a read error. V is TRBV7-2 and J is TRBJ2-1, with a tentative D call TRBD1 (7 bases). This CDR3 spans 15 amino acids. CDR1 and CDR2 from the germline V gene are SGHTA and FQGNSA. The CDR3 region is CASSLRQGGYSEQFF. The CDR3 nucleotides read TGTGCCAGCAGCTTAAGGCAGGGGGGATACAGTGAGCAGTTCTTC.

The chain couples TRBV7-2 to TRBJ2-5; possible D gene TRBD2, 5 bases. The J call may be incorrect, as the DNA end agrees better with TRBJ2-7. The CDR3 spans 13 residues. CDR1 is SGHTA, CDR2 FQGNSA, per germline. The CDR3 DNA follows: TGTGCCAGCAGCTTACGGGGAACCTACGAGCAGTACTTC. It translates to CASSLRGTYEQYF.

This clone was detected once. CDR3 sequence: CASSEVAASPGELFF. The CDR3 coding sequence is TGTGCCAGCAGTGAAGTAGCGGCTAGCCCCGGGGAGCTGTTTTTT. The chain employs TRBV2 and TRBJ2-2, with D tentatively TRBD2 (6 bases). Between the trimmed V and J ends, which lost 1 base and 6 bases, there was a span of 12 bases. Looked up from germline, CDR1 is SNHLY and CDR2 is FYNNEI. The length of the CDR3 is 15 residues.

The rearrangement links TRBV7-8 to TRBJ1-4, with 8 bases aligning to TRBD1. V was pared by 3 bases and J by 8 bases, with 5 bases of the junction left unmatched. Germline V lookup: CDR1 SGHVS, CDR2 FQNEAQ. The CDR3 consists of 14 residues. The CDR3: CASSFDRGGEKLFF. CDR3 DNA: TGTGCCAGCAGCTTCGACAGGGGTGGGGAAAAACTGTTTTTT.